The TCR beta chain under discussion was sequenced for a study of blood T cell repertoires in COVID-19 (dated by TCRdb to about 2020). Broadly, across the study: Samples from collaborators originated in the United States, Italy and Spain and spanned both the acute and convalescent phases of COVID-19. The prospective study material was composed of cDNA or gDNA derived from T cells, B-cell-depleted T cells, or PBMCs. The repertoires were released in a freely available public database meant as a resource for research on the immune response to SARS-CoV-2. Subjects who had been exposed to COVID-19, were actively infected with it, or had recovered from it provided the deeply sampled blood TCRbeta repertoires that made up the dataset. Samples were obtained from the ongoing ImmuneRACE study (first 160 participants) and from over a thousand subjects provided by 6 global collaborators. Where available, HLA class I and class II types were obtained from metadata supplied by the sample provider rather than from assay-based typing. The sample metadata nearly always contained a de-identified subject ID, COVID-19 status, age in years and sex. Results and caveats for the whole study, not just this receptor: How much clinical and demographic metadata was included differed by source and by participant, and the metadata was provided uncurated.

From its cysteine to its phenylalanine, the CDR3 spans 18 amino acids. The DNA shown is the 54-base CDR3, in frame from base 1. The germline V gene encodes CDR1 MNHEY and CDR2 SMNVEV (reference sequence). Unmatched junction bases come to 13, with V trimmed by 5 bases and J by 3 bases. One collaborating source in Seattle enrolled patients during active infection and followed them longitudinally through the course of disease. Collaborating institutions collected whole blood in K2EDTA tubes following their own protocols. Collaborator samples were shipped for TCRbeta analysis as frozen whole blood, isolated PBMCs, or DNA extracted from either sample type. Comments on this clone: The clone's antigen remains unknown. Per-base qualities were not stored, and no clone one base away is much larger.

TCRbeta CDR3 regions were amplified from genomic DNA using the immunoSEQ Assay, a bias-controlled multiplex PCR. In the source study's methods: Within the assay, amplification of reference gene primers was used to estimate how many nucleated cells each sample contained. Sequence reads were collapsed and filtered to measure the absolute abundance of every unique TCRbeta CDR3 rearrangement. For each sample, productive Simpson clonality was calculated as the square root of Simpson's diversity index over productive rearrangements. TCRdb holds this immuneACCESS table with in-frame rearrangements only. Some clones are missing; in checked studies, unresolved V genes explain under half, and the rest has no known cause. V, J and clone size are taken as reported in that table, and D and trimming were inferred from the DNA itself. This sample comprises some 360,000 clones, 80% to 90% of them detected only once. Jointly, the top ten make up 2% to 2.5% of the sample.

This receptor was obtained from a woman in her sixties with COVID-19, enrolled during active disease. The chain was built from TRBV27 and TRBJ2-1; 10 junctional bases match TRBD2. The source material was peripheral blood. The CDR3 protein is CASSPDRIAGGRYNEQFF. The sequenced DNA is TGTGCCAGCAGTCCGGATCGGATAGCGGGGGGTCGCTACAATGAGCAGTTCTTC.